One sample yielded the 5 T cell receptor beta chains listed below, sequenced in a study of blood T cell repertoires in COVID-19. Libraries were prepared by immunoSEQ multiplex PCR; TCRdb keeps only in-frame clonotypes and omits some of them. The sample consists of around 120,000 clones, about 87% of them appearing once. What was sequenced was peripheral blood. Receptors were obtained from a woman aged 70-85 years with acute or convalescent COVID-19.

This clone has just a few counts. The chain recombines TRBV30 with TRBJ1-4; 9 bases align to TRBD1. Unmatched junction bases numbered 4, after V lost 5 bases and J lost 3 bases. CDR3 length: 14 amino acids. Per the germline V gene, CDR1 is GTSNPN and CDR2 is SVGIG (reference sequence). This chain's CDR3 is CAWDRGFSNEKLFF. CDR3 coding DNA: TGTGCCTGGGACAGGGGGTTTTCTAATGAAAAACTGTTTTTT.

This chain joins TRBV7-9 and TRBJ1-4, with unresolved D. Trimming pared 3 bases from V and 4 bases from J, leaving 9 bases between. The CDR3 consists of 14 residues. Germline CDR1 reads SEHNR; CDR2 reads FQNEAQ (reference sequence). The CDR3 region has the DNA TGTGCCAGCAGCTTTGGCGGAGGTAATGAAAAACTGTTTTTT. Translation gives CASSFGGGNEKLFF.

The chain joins TRBV18 to TRBJ1-1; D unresolved. CDR1 KGHSH and CDR2 LQKENI come from the germline V gene. This CDR3 region has 15 residues. V lost 0 bases and J 0 bases, leaving 8 bases between the germline ends. Written as DNA, the CDR3 is TGTGCCAGCTCACCACCGGCAGCGATGAACACTGAAGCTTTCTTT. Residues: CASSPPAAMNTEAFF.

The genes are TRBV27 and TRBJ2-7; D might be TRBD1 (5 bases). This CDR3 is built from 16 residues. Trimming shortened V by 5 bases and J by 0 bases, and 17 bases separated the two germline ends. CDR1 and CDR2 (germline): MNHEY, SMNVEV (reference sequence). The CDR3 region is CASSPLGQPNSYEQYF. The DNA for the CDR3 is TGTGCCAGCAGTCCACTGGGGCAGCCCAACTCCTACGAGCAGTACTTC.

The chain recombines TRBV5-1 with TRBJ2-7; 8 bases are a match to TRBD1. With V trimmed by 4 bases and J by 7 bases, 16 bases remained unmatched. Germline assignment: CDR1 SGHRS and CDR2 YFSETQ. CDR3 size: 16 residues. The DNA of the CDR3 is TGCGCCAGCAGCGAAACCGCAGGGGGCAAAGTTTGGGAGCAGTACTTC. Translating gives CASSETAGGKVWEQYF.